The 30 T cell receptor beta chains given below trace back to one sample, sequenced in a study of PD-1 blockade in classical Hodgkin lymphoma (dated by TCRdb to 2019 to 2021). The library was built by means of the immunoSEQ multiplex PCR assay. The table was pulled from immuneACCESS by TCRdb, which kept in-frame rearrangements only. Such tables lose some clones; where checked, under half of the loss comes from unresolved V genes, and the rest has no known cause. The sample yields around 45,000 clones; 65% to 85% were counted once. Of the sample, 2.5% to 3.5% is held by the ten largest clones. Taken with the paper, the label for time point translates to: cycle 2 day 1 (C2D1) of nivolumab. Every trial patient had relapsed after autologous stem cell transplantation, and cohorts A, B and C differed in prior brentuximab vedotin exposure. The sample consisted of peripheral blood mononuclear cells (PBMCs), taken before the second cycle of nivolumab. These receptors were taken from a human donor with classical Hodgkin lymphoma.

The count of this clone is one. The J gene is TRBJ1-4, the V gene TRBV25-1; possible D gene TRBD1, 5 bases. V lost 2 bases and J 8 bases, leaving 18 bases between the germline ends. The CDR3 covers 16 residues. The germline V gene encodes CDR1 MGHDK and CDR2 SYGVNS. This CDR3 is CASSEGGAVLLEKLFF. In nucleotides, the CDR3 is TGTGCCAGCAGTGAAGGTGGGGCGGTTCTACTAGAAAAACTGTTTTTT.

The chain joins TRBV19 to TRBJ2-3; no reliable D call. V was cut by 6 bases and J by 0 bases, with 10 bases left in between. Germline V CDR1 and CDR2: LNHDA, SQIVND (reference sequence). The CDR3 covers 14 residues. The CDR3 region has the DNA TGTGCCAGTAGGCCCGTGGATAGCACAGATACGCAGTATTTT. Its protein product is CASRPVDSTDTQYF.

This clone was seen a handful of times. The chain has TRBV9 and TRBJ2-1, with a possible D match to TRBD2 (6 bases). V lost 4 bases to trimming and J lost 12 bases, with 23 bases between them. This CDR3 comprises 15 residues. CDR1 and CDR2 from the germline V gene are SGDLS and YYNGEE. In nucleotides, the CDR3 is TGTGCCAGCAGCTCCAGACGGGAGCCCGGACTCTCGCAGTTCTTC. Translated, it gives CASSSRREPGLSQFF.

This clone was recorded only once. The genes are TRBV11-2 and TRBJ2-3; D is unclear. V gave up 5 bases and J gave up 2 bases, with 14 bases separating them. CDR1 is SGHAT and CDR2 is FQNNGV in the germline V gene. This CDR3 spans 15 amino acids. The CDR3 DNA reads TGTGCCAGCAGCCCCCTTGTAGGGCCCACAGATACGCAGTATTTT. Amino acids: CASSPLVGPTDTQYF.

The rearrangement uses TRBV9 and TRBJ2-7; D may correspond to TRBD1 or TRBD2 (5 bases each). V was trimmed by 0 bases and J by 3 bases, leaving 10 bases between them. This CDR3 region has 14 residues. CDR1 and CDR2 (germline): SGDLS, YYNGEE. CDR3 nucleotide sequence: TGTGCCAGCAGCGTAGGGGGGTCGGGCTACGAGCAGTACTTC. This encodes CASSVGGSGYEQYF. Filled out from reference TRBV9 and TRBJ2-7, the complete variable domain reads DSGVTQTPKHLITATGQRVTLRCSPRSGDLSVYWYQQSLDQGLQFLIQYYNGEERAKGNILERFSAQQFPDLHSELNLSSLELGDSALYFCASSVGGSGYEQYFGPGTRLTVT.

J is TRBJ2-7 and V is TRBV7-2; D is unresolved. The CDR3 spans 11 residues. Germline V CDR1 and CDR2: SGHTA, FQGNSA. The V end was cut by 5 bases, the J end by 6 bases, with 8 bases between. The CDR3 loop is CASSRAREQYF. In nucleotides, the CDR3 is TGTGCCAGCAGCAGGGCTCGCGAGCAGTACTTC.

The chain employs TRBV18 and TRBJ1-5; no clear D gene. The ends were cut back, 6 bases at V and 2 bases at J, with 17 bases in the middle. From germline, CDR1 is KGHSH and CDR2 LQKENI. The CDR3 consists of 16 residues. The CDR3 nucleotides are TGTGCCAGCTCGTCCCTCGGGAGGAAGGGCAATCAGCCCCAGCATTTT. Its protein product is CASSSLGRKGNQPQHF.

This chain links TRBV6-5 with TRBJ1-3; 7 bases are a match to TRBD1. Germline V gene lookup returns CDR1 MNHEY and CDR2 SVGAGI. The CDR3 sequence is 15 residues long. The trim removed 6 bases at V and 4 bases at J, leaving 9 bases unmatched. The chain's CDR3 is CASSSPGGVGNTIYF. CDR3 nucleotide sequence: TGTGCCAGCAGCTCACCAGGGGGGGTAGGAAACACCATATATTTT.

The CDR3 loop is CASSQTGGADYGYTF. The DNA of the CDR3 is TGTGCCAGCAGCCAGACAGGGGGCGCGGACTATGGCTACACCTTC. V and J are TRBV4-2 and TRBJ1-2, with TRBD1 matching 10 bases. J gave up 3 bases and V 3 bases, and 4 bases lay outside the gene matches. This CDR3 region has 15 residues. CDR1 LGHNA and CDR2 YNFKEQ come from the germline V gene.

V gene TRBV9 combines with J gene TRBJ2-5; the match to TRBD2 covers 10 bases. This CDR3 contains 17 residues. Germline V gene sequence: CDR1 SGDLS, CDR2 YYNGEE. V shed 4 bases, J shed 5 bases, and the junction held 14 bases outside the gene matches. CDR3 bases: TGTGCCAGCAGCCCAGGGGCTAGCGGGAGTGGGTTGGAGACCCAGTACTTC. Translating gives CASSPGASGSGLETQYF.

The V call is TRBV7-8, the J call TRBJ1-6; D not resolved. This CDR3 comprises 15 residues. In germline, CDR1 is SGHVS, CDR2 FQNEAQ. Trimming removed 6 bases from V and 7 bases from J, with 16 bases in between. As DNA, the CDR3 is TGTGCCAGCAGTTCGGTGAAGGGCGCAAATTCACCCCTCCACTTT. Protein product: CASSSVKGANSPLHF.

The rearrangement links TRBV4-3 to TRBJ2-2; possibly TRBD2 for D (5 bases). CDR3 length: 14 residues. Trimming cost V 3 bases and J 1 base, with 6 bases left between them. The germline V gene encodes CDR1 LGHNA and CDR2 YSLEER. The CDR3 DNA reads TGCGCCAGCAGCCATGGACTGAACACCGGGGAGCTGTTTTTT. Amino acids: CASSHGLNTGELFF.

This chain joins TRBV5-4 and TRBJ1-1; 7 bases agree with TRBD1. J was trimmed by 0 bases and V by 4 bases; bases with no gene match: 9. The germline CDR1 and CDR2 sequences are SGHNT and YYREEE (reference sequence). The CDR3 covers 16 residues. CDR3 in DNA: TGTGCCAGCAGCCCAACCCCGGACAGGTTGAACACTGAAGCTTTCTTT. Translated: CASSPTPDRLNTEAFF.

This clone was detected only a few times. This chain uses TRBV7-2 with TRBJ2-2; D perhaps matches TRBD1 (6 bases). This CDR3 has 15 residues. V was trimmed by 4 bases and J by 0 bases, leaving 9 bases between them. Germline CDR1 and CDR2: SGHTA and FQGNSA. CDR3 nucleotide sequence: TGTGCCAGCAGCTACAGGGCTTCGAACACCGGGGAGCTGTTTTTT. Protein sequence: CASSYRASNTGELFF.

The chain employs TRBV19 and TRBJ1-6; D not resolved. The CDR3 covers 17 residues. CDR1 and CDR2 (germline): LNHDA, SQIVND (reference sequence). With 7 bases removed from V and 0 bases from J, the gap between germline ends came to 16 bases. CDR3 DNA: TGTGCCAGTACCCCTACAAGTATCAGCTCCTATAATTCACCCCTCCACTTT. It specifies CASTPTSISSYNSPLHF.

V is TRBV5-5 and J is TRBJ2-7; D is ambiguous. From germline, CDR1 is SGHKS and CDR2 YYEKEE (reference sequence). This CDR3 contains 15 residues. The V end lost 2 bases, the J end lost 3 bases, and 15 bases lay between the germline ends. Written as DNA, the CDR3 is TGTGCCAGCAGCTTTTCCATCTCCCAGATCTACGAGCAGTACTTC. Amino acids: CASSFSISQIYEQYF.

CDR3: CASSQDHYRGLNEQFF. The CDR3 DNA reads as TGCGCCAGCAGCCAAGATCATTACCGGGGACTCAATGAGCAGTTCTTC. J is TRBJ2-1 and V is TRBV4-3, with D possibly matching TRBD2 (6 bases). Germline CDR1 and CDR2: LGHNA and YSLEER. The V gene lost 0 bases and the J gene lost 6 bases, with 15 bases spanning the gap. The CDR3 has 16 residues.

The gene calls are TRBV9 and TRBJ1-2; D possibly corresponds to TRBD1 (5 bases). The germline V gene has CDR1 SGDLS and CDR2 YYNGEE. CDR3 size: 14 residues. Trimming left V 3 bases short and J 4 bases short, with 13 bases between. CDR3 in DNA: TGTGCCAGCAGCGGACGGGACGGACTCTATGGCTACACCTTC. Protein product: CASSGRDGLYGYTF.

J is TRBJ2-6 and V is TRBV27; D not certain. This CDR3 comprises 14 residues. Between the trimmed V and J ends, which lost 4 bases and 0 bases, there was a span of 4 bases. CDR1 is MNHEY and CDR2 is SMNVEV in the germline V gene (reference sequence). The CDR3 bases are TGTGCCAGCAGTTCCCTCTCTGGGGCCAACGTCCTGACTTTC. It translates to CASSSLSGANVLTF.

The J gene is TRBJ1-2, the V gene TRBV5-1; the D is unclear. Germline-derived CDR1 and CDR2 are SGHRS and YFSETQ. The V end lost 0 bases, the J end lost 1 base, and 10 bases lay between the germline ends. CDR3 length: 15 residues. The CDR3, as DNA: TGCGCCAGCAGCTTGGGGCTTCAGATTAACTATGGCTACACCTTC. Encoded protein: CASSLGLQINYGYTF.

The chain is built from TRBV28 and TRBJ1-1, with a tentative D call TRBD1 (6 bases). V lost 7 bases, J lost 2 bases, and 14 bases lay in between. Germline V lookup: CDR1 MDHEN, CDR2 SYDVKM. This CDR3 spans 14 amino acids. CDR3: CASITGMRNTEAFF. Written as DNA, the CDR3 is TGTGCCAGCATTACAGGGATGCGAAACACTGAAGCTTTCTTT.

V and J are TRBV9 and TRBJ2-3; 9 nucleotides align to TRBD2. CDR1 SGDLS and CDR2 YYNGEE come from the germline V gene. With 2 bases clipped from V and 0 bases from J, the junction kept 4 bases outside the gene matches. The CDR3 contains 16 residues. DNA for the CDR3: TGTGCCAGCAGCGTTATAGCGGGGGTTAGCACAGATACGCAGTATTTT. This sequence encodes CASSVIAGVSTDTQYF.

The V and J genes are TRBV2 and TRBJ2-6, with D possibly called TRBD1 or TRBD2 (5 bases each). Germline V gene lookup returns CDR1 SNHLY and CDR2 FYNNEI. The CDR3 sequence is 15 residues long. Trimming stripped 5 bases from V and 7 bases from J, with 15 bases between. The CDR3 DNA sequence: TGTGCCAGCAGTTGGGACCGCCAGAGTGCCAACGTCCTGACTTTC. As protein: CASSWDRQSANVLTF.

The chain recombines TRBV19 with TRBJ1-5, with D tentatively TRBD1 (6 bases). Germline V gene sequence: CDR1 LNHDA, CDR2 SQIVND (reference sequence). This CDR3 is 13 amino acids long. Trimming cost V 7 bases and J 3 bases, with 10 bases left between them. The DNA of the CDR3 is TGTGCCAGTAACTACAGGGCCAATCAGCCCCAGCATTTT. It specifies CASNYRANQPQHF.

On this clone itself: Its ends do not fully match the called genes, so a read error is possible. The chain links TRBV19 to TRBJ1-2, with D unclear. This CDR3 contains 13 residues. The germline V gene has CDR1 LNHDA and CDR2 SQIVND (reference sequence). The CDR3 reads CASSIRGLYAYTF. CDR3 nucleotides: TGTGCCAGTAGTATAAGAGGGTTGTATGCCTACACCTTC.

The chain links TRBV29-1 to TRBJ2-1; 8 nucleotides match TRBD2. CDR1 SQVTM and CDR2 ANQGSEA come from the germline V gene. V was clipped by 0 bases and J by 0 bases; unmatched bases: 16. CDR3 length equals 20 residues. The CDR3 nucleotides read TGCAGCGTTGAAGATCTGGCCGCGACCGCCAGCGGGAGCTCCTACAATGAGCAGTTCTTC. This gives the protein CSVEDLAATASGSSYNEQFF.

V usage is TRBV27 and J usage is TRBJ1-1, with D unclear. The CDR3 length is 13 residues. The V end was cut by 5 bases, the J end by 3 bases, with 10 bases between. Germline loops: CDR1 MNHEY, CDR2 SMNVEV (reference sequence). The chain's CDR3 is CASSPGPYTEAFF. Here the CDR3 DNA reads TGTGCCAGCAGTCCCGGGCCTTACACTGAAGCTTTCTTT.

The chain couples TRBV7-9 to TRBJ2-1; D gene uncertain. Germline V gene data show CDR1 as SEHNR and CDR2 as FQNEAQ (reference sequence). This CDR3 spans 13 amino acids. V was pared by 5 bases and J by 4 bases, with 9 bases between. DNA for the CDR3: TGTGCCAGCAGCCAGGACGTTTACAATGAGCAGTTCTTC. This gives the protein CASSQDVYNEQFF.

This clone was recorded only once. This sequence joins TRBV7-2 and TRBJ2-7; 7 bases fit TRBD2. Germline V gene sequence: CDR1 SGHTA, CDR2 FQGNSA. The CDR3 loop spans 13 amino acids. With 4 bases clipped from V and 3 bases from J, the junction kept 3 bases outside the gene matches. CDR3 region: CASSSWTSYEQYF. The DNA for the CDR3 is TGTGCCAGCAGCTCCTGGACTAGCTACGAGCAGTACTTC. Full variable domain (outside the CDR3, taken from reference TRBV7-2 and TRBJ2-7): GAGVSQSPSNKVTEKGKDVELRCDPISGHTALYWYRQSLGQGLEFLIYFQGNSAPDKSGLPSDRFSAERTGGSVSTLTIQRTQQEDSAVYLCASSSWTSYEQYFGPGTRLTVT.

This chain connects TRBV19 to TRBJ2-7; no clear D gene. V was trimmed by 4 bases and J by 3 bases, leaving 19 bases between them. CDR1 LNHDA and CDR2 SQIVND come from the germline V gene (reference sequence). This CDR3 is built from 16 residues. CDR3 DNA: TGTGCCAGTAGTAACCTAGTAGGGCAGGTCGACTACGAGCAGTACTTC. Translating gives CASSNLVGQVDYEQYF. Combining the CDR3 with reference TRBV19 and TRBJ2-7 gives the whole variable domain DGGITQSPKYLFRKEGQNVTLSCEQNLNHDAMYWYRQDPGQGLRLIYYSQIVNDFQKGDIAEGYSVSREKKESFPLTVTSAQKNPTAFYLCASSNLVGQVDYEQYFGPGTRLTVT.